These 16 T cell receptor beta chains share one sample of origin, sequenced in a study of vaccination and CD4 T cells after COVID-19. Antigens for these TCRs are unknown. Documented treatment: roughly 10-day PBMC culture with coronavirus spike peptide pools or control peptides (ViraFEST assay). Cultured CD4+ T-cell DNA underwent Oncomine TCR Beta short-read sequencing. TCRdb reanalysed the PCR reads using MiXCR and keeps one entry per CDR3 protein. The profile shows approximately 9,500 distinct CDR3 sequences, 26% of them singletons. The material sequenced was CD4+ T cells from blood, cultured in vitro, taken before SARS-CoV-2 vaccination. The source of these receptors is a human donor who received a COVID-19 vaccine.

This chain connects TRBV20-1 to TRBJ2-2; D unresolved. Trimming removed 3 bases at V and 1 base at J, with 6 bases between. The germline V gene encodes CDR1 DFQATT and CDR2 SNEGSKA (reference sequence). The CDR3 covers 13 residues. DNA for the CDR3: TGCAGTGCTAGGCTGATGAACACCGGGGAGCTGTTTTTT. Translation: CSARLMNTGELFF.

V is TRBV7-6 and J is TRBJ1-5, with TRBD1 matching 9 bases. After removal of 5 bases from V and 2 bases from J, the junction contained 4 bases not matched to a gene. Germline lookup yields CDR1 SGHVS and CDR2 FNYEAQ. The CDR3 loop spans 15 amino acids. CDR3 loop: CASSQRTGGNQPQHF. CDR3 nucleotide sequence: TGTGCCAGCAGCCAAAGGACAGGGGGCAATCAGCCCCAGCATTTT.

This clonotype appeared a few times. J is TRBJ2-1 and V is TRBV12-2; the table's D call, TRBD1, was not checked against the DNA. TRBV12-2 is a recognized pseudogene. This CDR3 is 17 amino acids long. In nucleotides, the CDR3 is TGTGCAAGTTTCGACCCTAGGGGACAGGGGGCGTCAAATGAGCAGTTCTTC. Translating it yields CASFDPRGQGASNEQFF.

This clonotype has only a few counts. The gene calls are TRBV7-7 and TRBJ2-5; 7 nucleotides line up with TRBD1. The CDR3 sequence is 16 residues long. CDR1 SSHAT and CDR2 FNYEAQ come from the germline V gene (reference sequence). Germline trimming cut 1 base from V and 4 bases from J; bases unmatched to any gene: 9. The CDR3 protein is CASSLVSGTASETQYF. The CDR3 bases are TGTGCCAGCAGCTTAGTATCCGGGACAGCGTCAGAGACCCAGTACTTC.

The rearrangement joins TRBV2 to TRBJ2-7; TRBD2 aligns across 7 bases. CDR1 SNHLY and CDR2 FYNNEI come from the germline V gene. The CDR3 is 15 amino acids. V lost 7 bases to trimming and J lost 4 bases; unmatched junction nucleotides: 13. As DNA, the CDR3 is TGTGCCAGCAAGTGGATGGGGGGGTTCCAATACGAGCAGTACTTC. It translates to CASKWMGGFQYEQYF.

This clonotype has just a few counts. The gene calls are TRBV7-7 and TRBJ2-3; D ambiguous. Germline values: CDR1 SSHAT, CDR2 FNYEAQ (reference sequence). V shed 5 bases and J shed 1 base, with 13 bases lying between them. The CDR3 is 15 residues long. As DNA, the CDR3 is TGTGCCAGCAGCCCGACCGGGTCGGGCACAGATACGCAGTATTTT. Its protein is CASSPTGSGTDTQYF.

This clonotype was counted only a few times. V and J are TRBV5-1 and TRBJ2-5; TRBD1 is a possible D gene (6 bases). V lost 4 bases and J 1 base, leaving 14 bases between the germline ends. The germline CDR1 and CDR2 sequences are SGHRS and YFSETQ. The CDR3 covers 15 residues. CDR3 region: CASSPGDRFQETQYF. The CDR3 DNA reads TGCGCCAGCAGCCCCGGCGACAGGTTCCAAGAGACCCAGTACTTC.

This chain uses TRBV9 with TRBJ1-5; no firm D call. Per the germline V gene, CDR1 is SGDLS and CDR2 is YYNGEE. V lost 3 bases, J lost 3 bases, and 7 bases lay in between. The CDR3 runs to 13 residues. CDR3 in amino acids: CASSDGLNQPQHF. CDR3 sequence (DNA): TGTGCCAGCAGCGATGGCCTCAATCAGCCCCAGCATTTT.

The CDR3, as DNA: TGTGCCAGCAGATACAGGGGGCAAGAGACCCAGTACTTC. Amino acid sequence: CASRYRGQETQYF. The V call is TRBV6-5, the J call TRBJ2-5, with 8 bases fitting TRBD1. CDR3 length: 13 amino acids. CDR1 is MNHEY and CDR2 is SVGAGI in the germline V gene. Germline trimming cut 6 bases from V and 2 bases from J; bases unmatched to any gene: 2.

The gene calls are TRBV2 and TRBJ1-6; D possibly corresponds to TRBD1 (5 bases). V lost 10 bases, J lost 5 bases, and 18 bases lay in between. CDR3 length equals 15 residues. In germline, CDR1 is SNHLY, CDR2 FYNNEI. Written as DNA, the CDR3 is TGTGCCAACCGCGAAGACAGTACCAATAATTCACCCCTCCACTTT. This translates into CANREDSTNNSPLHF.

The table lists this clonotype with a few counts. J is TRBJ2-3 and V is TRBV12-3 or TRBV12-4; D gene ambiguous. The V end was cut by 0 bases, the J end by 6 bases, with 10 bases between. This CDR3 has 14 amino acids. CDR3 sequence: CASSLATLGDTQYF. The CDR3 DNA reads TGTGCCAGCAGTTTAGCGACCCTCGGGGATACGCAGTATTTT.

This clonotype is medium-sized. CDR3 DNA sequence: TGTGCCAGCAGTTCCCGCGGGTTCCACTATGGCTACACCTTC. Encoded protein: CASSSRGFHYGYTF. The V and J genes are TRBV6-5 and TRBJ1-2; D ambiguous. Germline CDR1 and CDR2: MNHEY and SVGAGI. V lost 4 bases and J lost 3, with 12 bases in between. There are 14 residues in the CDR3.

This clonotype was seen a handful of times. The chain joins TRBV15 to TRBJ1-4; 7 nucleotides match TRBD1. The J segment lost 6 bases and the V segment lost 0 bases, leaving 4 bases of the junction unmatched. The CDR3 is 15 amino acids. Germline values: CDR1 LNHNV, CDR2 YYDKDF (reference sequence). CDR3 in DNA: TGTGCCACCAGCAGAGATAGGCAGGGGGATGAAAAACTGTTTTTT. Its translation is CATSRDRQGDEKLFF. Full variable domain (missing parts from reference TRBV15 and TRBJ1-4): DAMVIQNPRYQVTQFGKPVTLSCSQTLNHNVMYWYQQKSSQAPKLLFHYYDKDFNNEADTPDNFQSRRPNTSFCFLDIRSPGLGDTAMYLCATSRDRQGDEKLFFGSGTQLSVL.

The chain couples TRBV7-2 to TRBJ2-5; 11 positions agree with TRBD2. The CDR3 runs 16 residues. The V and J ends lost 5 bases and 2 bases, in that order; junction bases with no gene match: 7. Germline lookup yields CDR1 SGHTA and CDR2 FQGNSA. This CDR3 reads CASSLGLAGIQETQYF. DNA of the CDR3: TGTGCCAGCAGCCTAGGACTAGCGGGCATACAAGAGACCCAGTACTTC.

The chain employs TRBV6-1 and TRBJ2-3, with TRBD1 matching over 10 bases. The CDR3 is 16 amino acids. Per the germline V gene, CDR1 is MNHNS and CDR2 is SASEGT. V was clipped by 3 bases and J by 3 bases; unmatched bases: 6. The chain's CDR3 is CASSEGTGEGTDTQYF. CDR3 coding DNA: TGTGCCAGCAGTGAGGGGACAGGGGAAGGAACAGATACGCAGTATTTT.

This clonotype was seen a handful of times. The chain is built from TRBV6-2 or TRBV6-3 and TRBJ2-5; 10 nucleotides match TRBD2. V dropped 8 bases and J dropped 1; count of bases not matched to a gene: 7. Per the germline V gene, CDR1 is MNHEY and CDR2 is SVGEGT. The CDR3 is made up of 15 amino acids. The CDR3 DNA is TGTGCCAGCGGGGTAGCGGGGGGTCCCCAAGAGACCCAGTACTTC. Translated, it gives CASGVAGGPQETQYF.